These T cell receptor beta chains were read from a single sample in a study of OX40 agonist ivuxolimab in advanced cancers. Measured with immunoSEQ multiplex PCR; TCRdb has only the in-frame clones, and not every one. The sample has almost 85,000 clones; 85% to 90% are singletons. The specimen was CD4+ or CD8+ T cells sorted from blood, collected in a trial of the OX40 agonist ivuxolimab. The receptor source for this set is an adult with an advanced solid tumor such as melanoma, head and neck, liver or kidney cancer. The CDR3 runs from the conserved cysteine through the conserved F or W. D genes are given only for firm matches. Rows give clone size only sometimes, using once, few, many, or a class for an expanded clone.

d_call	v_call	clone_size	j_call	cdr3_nt	cdr3_aa
TRBD2	TRBV30	.	TRBJ2-1	TGTGCCTGGAGTGTACTAGCGGGGGACAATGAGCAGTTCTTC	CAWSVLAGDNEQFF
.	TRBV29-1	.	TRBJ2-1	TGCAGCGTAACGAGGGGGGCCATGTTTAATGAGCAGTTCTTC	CSVTRGAMFNEQFF
.	TRBV29-1	.	TRBJ1-1	TGCAGCGTTTTCGGGGGCACGGACACTGAAGCTTTCTTT	CSVFGGTDTEAFF
.	TRBV27	few	TRBJ1-5	TGTGCCAGCAGCAAACGGGAGGGCGGGCAGCCCCAGCATTTT	CASSKREGGQPQHF
TRBD2	TRBV6-6	.	TRBJ2-7	TGTGCCAGCAGTTACCCAGGCGGGAGGGCGGACGAGCAGTACTTC	CASSYPGGRADEQYF
.	TRBV29-1	.	TRBJ1-3	TGCAGCGTTGAAGATCTCAGCTCTGGAAACACCATATATTTT	CSVEDLSSGNTIYF
.	TRBV14	.	TRBJ2-5	TGTGCCAGCAGGAGGGTCCATGGGGTTCAAGAGACCCAGTACTTC	CASRRVHGVQETQYF
.	TRBV7-3	.	TRBJ2-2	TGTGCCAGCAGCGCACGGGGGCCCTACACCGGGGAGCTGTTTTTT	CASSARGPYTGELFF
TRBD2	TRBV7-2	.	TRBJ2-3	TGTGCCAGCAGCTTAGTAGGAGCGGGAGGAGGCACAGATACGCAGTATTTT	CASSLVGAGGGTDTQYF
TRBD2	TRBV4-2	.	TRBJ2-2	TGTGCCAGCAGCCAAGTTACTAGCGGAAACACCGGGGAGCTGTTTTTT	CASSQVTSGNTGELFF
.	TRBV5-1	.	TRBJ2-3	TGCGCCAGCAGCAGCTCCGGGACATCGCGCACAGATACGCAGTATTTT	CASSSSGTSRTDTQYF
TRBD1	TRBV18	.	TRBJ2-5	TGTGCCAGCTCACCTACAGGGGGCGGAGAGACCCAGTACTTC	CASSPTGGGETQYF
TRBD2	TRBV18	.	TRBJ2-3	TGTGCCAGCTCACCCCGGGCGGGAGGGCCAGATACGCAGTATTTT	CASSPRAGGPDTQYF
.	TRBV4-1	.	TRBJ1-2	TGCGCCAGCAGCCAAGGGGATGGCTACACCTTC	CASSQGDGYTF
.	TRBV19	.	TRBJ2-1	TGTGCCACTGACAGCTACAATGAGCAGTTCTTC	CATDSYNEQFF
TRBD1	TRBV6-6	.	TRBJ1-5	TGTGCCAGCAGTCTAACAGGGGGTGGGAATCAGCCCCAGCATTTT	CASSLTGGGNQPQHF
TRBD1	TRBV11-2	few	TRBJ2-1	TGTGCCAGCAGCACTATTCGGACAGGGTACAGGGGCTACAATGAGCAGTTCTTC	CASSTIRTGYRGYNEQFF
TRBD2	TRBV7-9	.	TRBJ2-7	TGTGCCAGCAGCTTATATCGCGCGGCCGCGGGAGTCGACGAGCAGTACTTC	CASSLYRAAAGVDEQYF
.	TRBV28	.	TRBJ1-5	TGTGCCAGCAGCCTACCCGTGGGGTCCCAGCATTTT	CASSLPVGSQHF
.	TRBV15	.	TRBJ1-1	TGTGCCACCAGCAGAGAGGGCAGCCTGAACACTGAAGCTTTCTTT	CATSREGSLNTEAFF
TRBD1	TRBV6-1	.	TRBJ1-6	TGTGCCAGCAGTATTGACAGGGGGGATTCACCCCTCCACTTT	CASSIDRGDSPLHF
.	TRBV5-1	once	TRBJ2-3	TGCGCCAGCAGTGCTAGCACTAGCACAGATACGCAGTATTTT	CASSASTSTDTQYF
.	TRBV11-2	.	TRBJ1-2	TGTGCCAGCAGCTTAGGGGGAGGGACTCTAGGCTATGGCTACACCTTC	CASSLGGGTLGYGYTF
TRBD1	TRBV19	.	TRBJ2-7	TGTGCCAGTAGTAAGGGACAGAACTACGAGCAGTACTTC	CASSKGQNYEQYF
.	TRBV2	.	TRBJ2-1	TGTGCCAGCAGCACGGGGGCCCTGGATGAGCAGTTCTTC	CASSTGALDEQFF
.	TRBV6-5	.	TRBJ2-2	TGTGCCATCCCACTCCAGGGGACAAACACCGGGGAGCTGTTTTTT	CAIPLQGTNTGELFF
.	TRBV5-1	once	TRBJ1-2	TGCGCCAGCAGCTTGGTGGGGAAAGGTCTCTATGGCTACACCTTC	CASSLVGKGLYGYTF
TRBD1	TRBV18	.	TRBJ1-4	TGTGCCAGCTCACCGCGGGGACAGGGGAGGACTAATGAAAAACTGTTTTTT	CASSPRGQGRTNEKLFF